The rows below give T cell receptor beta chains drawn from one sample of a study of shared clonotypes between healthy human individuals. Some clones are missing from TCRdb's copy, which holds only in-frame ones; the method was immunoSEQ multiplex PCR. The profile shows around 350,000 clones, 73% of them singletons. Source material: memory CD4+ T cells sorted from blood. The receptors here all came from a man aged 25-40 years in good health. CDR3s include the opening cysteine and the closing phenylalanine or tryptophan. The order of the fields is J gene, V gene, clone size, D gene, CDR3 protein, CDR3 DNA. D genes are given only for firm matches. Clone size is not always given. Where it is, it says once, few, many or a class for expanded clones.

TRBJ1-2 | TRBV10-1 | few | NA | CASSESGYGYTF | TGCGCCAGCAGTGAGTCAGGGTATGGCTACACCTTC
TRBJ2-3 | TRBV7-6 | few | NA | CASAGDTQYF | TGTGCCAGCGCTGGAGATACGCAGTATTTT
TRBJ2-1 | TRBV28 | NA | TRBD2 | CASSPGGSSYNEQFF | TGTGCCAGCAGTCCCGGGGGGAGCTCCTACAATGAGCAGTTCTTC
TRBJ1-2 | TRBV19 | few | NA | CASSINTLQGTYGYTF | TGTGCCAGTAGTATTAATACCCTACAGGGAACCTATGGCTACACCTTC
TRBJ1-5 | TRBV18 | NA | NA | CASSPLQKGQPQHF | TGTGCCAGCTCACCACTACAAAAGGGGCAGCCCCAGCATTTT
TRBJ1-4 | TRBV28 | NA | NA | CASSLRPNEKLFF | TGTGCCAGCAGTTTAAGGCCTAATGAAAAACTGTTTTTT
TRBJ2-1 | TRBV7-9 | NA | NA | CASREGTSYNEQFF | TGTGCCAGCAGGGAAGGGACATCCTACAATGAGCAGTTCTTC
TRBJ2-7 | TRBV6-6 | few | TRBD1 | CASSYSKGQFSYEQYF | TGTGCCAGCAGTTACTCGAAGGGACAGTTTTCCTACGAGCAGTACTTC
TRBJ2-7 | TRBV4-3 | once | TRBD2 | CASSHGLAGAEQYF | TGCGCCAGCAGCCACGGACTAGCGGGAGCCGAGCAGTACTTC
TRBJ2-3 | TRBV5-1 | NA | TRBD2 | CASRTSGGTDTQYF | TGCGCCAGCAGGACTAGCGGAGGAACAGATACGCAGTATTTT
TRBJ2-7 | TRBV5-5 | NA | NA | CASSGGPHSYEQYF | TGTGCCAGCAGCGGTGGGCCTCACTCCTACGAGCAGTACTTC
TRBJ2-3 | TRBV30 | NA | NA | CAWSILVRTDTQYF | TGTGCCTGGAGCATACTAGTCCGCACAGATACGCAGTATTTT
TRBJ2-2 | TRBV2 | NA | NA | CASTRTGELFF | TGTGCCAGCACCAGAACCGGGGAGCTGTTTTTT
TRBJ2-3 | TRBV7-2 | NA | TRBD2 | CASSLRLAGVRVADTQYF | TGTGCCAGCAGCCTACGACTAGCGGGAGTGCGAGTAGCAGATACGCAGTATTTT
TRBJ2-4 | TRBV11-3 | NA | TRBD1 | CASSLDTGGRNIQYF | TGTGCCAGCAGCCTAGACACAGGGGGACGGAACATTCAGTACTTC
TRBJ2-7 | TRBV6-4 | few | TRBD1 | CASSSDRGGEQYF | TGTGCCAGCAGTTCCGACAGGGGAGGCGAGCAGTACTTC
TRBJ1-3 | TRBV25-1 | NA | NA | CASSSRNTIYF | TGTGCCAGCAGCTCCCGTAACACCATATATTTT
TRBJ2-3 | TRBV5-1 | NA | NA | CASSLESGTVRDTQYF | TGCGCCAGCAGCTTGGAAAGTGGGACTGTCCGAGATACGCAGTATTTT
TRBJ2-5 | TRBV30 | few | TRBD2 | CAWSGLAGFETQYF | TGTGCCTGGAGTGGGTTAGCGGGGTTCGAGACCCAGTACTTC
TRBJ2-3 | TRBV19 | once | NA | CASSILTGTDTQYF | TGTGCCAGTAGTATATTAACAGGGACAGATACGCAGTATTTT
TRBJ2-7 | TRBV7-9 | few | TRBD1 | CASSLGQGVDEQYF | TGTGCCAGCAGCTTAGGGCAGGGGGTGGACGAGCAGTACTTC
TRBJ2-3 | TRBV9 | NA | TRBD2 | CASSAASGPGGTDTQYF | TGTGCCAGCAGCGCAGCTTCCGGGCCGGGGGGGACAGATACGCAGTATTTT
TRBJ2-7 | TRBV18 | NA | NA | CASSSVGHSADEQYF | TGTGCCAGCTCAAGCGTAGGACACTCAGCCGACGAGCAGTACTTC
TRBJ2-5 | TRBV7-3 | NA | NA | CASSPGLRETQYF | TGTGCCAGCAGCCCGGGCCTCCGGGAGACCCAGTACTTC
TRBJ2-5 | TRBV10-2 | NA | NA | CASSVGETQYF | TGCGCCAGCTCCGTTGGGGAGACCCAGTACTTC
TRBJ1-2 | TRBV28 | NA | NA | CASRGPGGAYGYTF | TGTGCCAGCCGAGGTCCCGGGGGGGCCTATGGCTACACCTTC
TRBJ1-1 | TRBV6-5 | NA | NA | CASSYRGLNTEAFF | TGTGCCAGCAGTTACCGGGGCTTGAACACTGAAGCTTTCTTT
TRBJ1-1 | TRBV4-3 | NA | NA | CASSQGSRGNEAFF | TGCGCCAGCAGCCAAGGATCGAGGGGAAATGAAGCTTTCTTT
TRBJ1-4 | TRBV7-9 | NA | NA | CASSSAGLEKLFF | TGTGCCAGCAGCTCAGCGGGCCTAGAAAAACTGTTTTTT
TRBJ2-2 | TRBV5-1 | once | TRBD2 | CASSPGLAGLTGELFF | TGCGCCAGCAGCCCGGGACTAGCGGGGCTAACCGGGGAGCTGTTTTTT
TRBJ2-2 | TRBV5-1 | NA | TRBD2 | CASSSREARGELFF | TGCGCCAGCAGCTCGCGGGAGGCTCGCGGGGAGCTGTTTTTT
TRBJ2-5 | TRBV7-2 | few | NA | CASSPYEWVETQYF | TGTGCCAGCAGCCCGTACGAGTGGGTGGAGACCCAGTACTTC
TRBJ2-7 | TRBV5-5 | NA | TRBD2 | CASSLPGLGYEQYF | TGTGCCAGCAGCTTACCGGGACTAGGATACGAGCAGTACTTC
TRBJ2-3 | TRBV5-5 | NA | TRBD2 | CASSFQSALAGGTDTQYF | TGTGCCAGCAGCTTTCAATCCGCACTAGCGGGAGGCACAGATACGCAGTATTTT
TRBJ1-2 | TRBV2 | few | NA | CASQPGFSYGYTF | TGTGCCAGCCAACCGGGATTTTCCTATGGCTACACCTTC